This T cell receptor beta chain comes out of a study of T-cell memory formation after mild COVID-19. Using its own MiXCR run on the 5' RACE reads, TCRdb lists one record per CDR3 protein. The data show a few hundred thousand distinct CDR3 sequences, 14% seen once. Germline V gives CDR1 KGHSH, CDR2 LQKENI. The CDR3 is made up of 12 amino acids. V was pared by 4 bases and J by 12 bases, with 15 bases between. The sample was PBMCs or a T cell subset sorted from them (not recorded which). This sequence joins TRBV18 and TRBJ1-2; maybe TRBD1 (5 bases). This receptor was obtained from a man aged 18 to 29 who had mild COVID-19 (a few samples of this study predate the infection). Cell type and time point are not known. Here the CDR3 reads CASSQGRTGDTF. CDR3 coding DNA: TGTGCCAGCTCACAAGGACGGACGGGGGACACCTTC.